This TCR beta chain came from a study of T cells in Graves' hyperthyroidism and ophthalmopathy. Overall study findings and caveats: Peripheral blood also featured most of the thyroid clonotypes expanded above 0.001.

As concerns this clonotype: Its antigen is not identified.

The length of the CDR3 is 16 residues. V shed 7 bases and J shed 1 base, with 16 bases lying between them. Germline CDR1 reads SNHLY; CDR2 reads FYNNEI. Amplified TCR beta CDR3 regions derived from RNA transcripts. HTBI primers were used for first-round RT-PCR of the TCR CDR3. Each CDR3 protein gets one entry after TCRdb re-called the multiplex PCR reads with MiXCR. The data show about 610,000 distinct CDR3 sequences, with approximately 15% seen just once and under 3.5% held by the top ten. Lactation, pregnancy, other autoimmune disease or uncontrolled infection excluded patients. This chain joins TRBV2 and TRBJ1-4; D gene uncertain. The clonotype comes from a woman aged 40 to 50 with Graves' ophthalmopathy. The sample taken for sequencing was blood. CDR3 nucleotide sequence: TGTGCCAGCACCCGGAGAGGAATGGAAACTAATGAAAAACTGTTTTTT. This encodes CASTRRGMETNEKLFF. Complete variable domain (other parts from reference TRBV2 and TRBJ1-4): EPEVTQTPSHQVTQMGQEVILRCVPISNHLYFYWYRQILGQKVEFLVSFYNNEISEKSEIFDDQFSVERPDGSNFTLKIRSTKLEDSAMYFCASTRRGMETNEKLFFGSGTQLSVL.